This TCR beta chain was identified in a study of blood T cell repertoires in COVID-19. At the level of the study: T cells, B-cell-depleted T cells, or PBMCs supplied cDNA or gDNA.

In the original workflow: Amplifying reference gene primers gave estimates of nucleated cell counts. The protocol was immunoSEQ multiplex PCR, while the TCRdb copy is restricted to in-frame clones and leaves out a portion. The V and J calls and clone size were taken over from that table, and D and trimming were inferred from the DNA. The sample shows just under 65,000 clones, around four fifths of them seen only once. Followed longitudinally, the Seattle patients had been enrolled during active infection. The origin of this receptor is a man between 60 and 75 years old with COVID-19, enrolled during active disease. Sample: peripheral blood.

CDR3 coding DNA: TGTGCCAGCAGCCAAGATTTCTACTCACCCCTCCACTTT. The encoded protein is CASSQDFYSPLHF. The chain couples TRBV3-1 (or the pseudogene TRBV3-2) to TRBJ1-6; the D is unclear. Germline lookup yields CDR1 LGHDT and CDR2 YNNKEL (reference sequence). V dropped 0 bases and J dropped 10 bases, with 7 bases sitting between them. The CDR3 is 13 amino acids.